This TCR beta chain was sequenced for a study of T cell responses to AZD1222 COVID-19 vaccine (dated by TCRdb to the early 2020s). Regarding the research as a whole: A total of 230 to 250 trial participants underwent TCR sequencing, of whom about 200 had received two doses of AZD1222 and about 25 had received two doses of the MenACWY control vaccine. Trial participants were enrolled by age into 18-55, 56-69 and 70-plus year subgroups, with around 150, 28 and 57 TCR-sequenced participants respectively.

For this clone: Its specific antigen is unknown. Base qualities are not recorded, but no much larger clone differs from it by a single base.

Study-wide findings and limitations: CD4 TCRs associated with the vaccine covered the entire spike protein, and the dominant responses were in regions 160-218 and 743-854. Conclusions about previously exposed vaccinees are limited, since just 5 to 7 AZD1222 recipients were seropositive for SARS-CoV-2 at baseline. Reportedly, close to half of the unique spike-specific TCRs recognized epitopes lying outside the regions that are mutated in the B.1.351 and B.1.1.7 variants. Participants were mostly white British, with more females than males. The authors suggested clonal diversity may have been underestimated. After two AZD1222 doses, both the breadth and the depth of spike-specific TCRs were significantly higher than at day 0 and than in MenACWY recipients. Because no day 14 peak-response samples were available, repertoires were characterized only after the peak T cell response. The 56-69-year group was small, and its depth increase did not reach significance, likely because of low power.

This specimen's time point label, interpreted: about 28 days (+/-7) after the second vaccine dose. AZD1222 recipients given second doses at about 4 weeks or at about 12 weeks were pooled, since spike-specific TCR depth and breadth were not found to differ between the two schedules. Vaccinee samples came from UK trials COV001 and COV002, including a single-blind randomized controlled phase 2/3 trial of AZD1222 (ChAdOx1 nCoV-19) in healthy adults. For TCRbeta chain sequencing, PBMC samples were collected from trial participants at day 0 and at day 28 after the second dose. The CDR3 regions of human TCRbeta chains were analyzed by immunosequencing. In the authors' own workflow: TCRs in the repertoires were compared against a reference library of SARS-CoV-2-specific TCRs that had been generated with the MIRA antigen-specificity platform. Breadth meant the fraction of unique TCRs that were SARS-CoV-2-associated, whereas depth meant the fraction of total T cells that were SARS-CoV-2-associated. Using the MIRA data, every spike-specific TCR was mapped to the spike region that the TCR reacted to and assigned to either a CD4 or a CD8 class. Log10-transformed breadth and depth values were compared by one-way ANOVA with Sidak's multiple comparisons tests. As stored in TCRdb, this immuneACCESS dataset retains in-frame rearrangements with V and J assigned. A fraction of the clones does not appear; measured against another copy, unresolved V genes explain less than half of the discrepancy, and the remainder lacks a known reason. V and J calls and clone size are given by that table; D and trimming were obtained from the DNA. In this sample the table shows about 200,000 clones, around 93% of which occur a single time. Roughly 1% of the sample comes from the top ten.

The CDR3 contains 15 residues, cysteine and phenylalanine counted. Only the CDR3 region is kept as DNA, spanning 45 bases read in frame from base 1. From the germline V gene (reference sequence), CDR1 is WNHNN and CDR2 is SYGVQD. V lost 0 bases and J lost 5 bases; the stretch between them is 13 bases long. The TCR was taken from an adult who received the AZD1222 COVID-19 vaccine. Recombination joined TRBV10-1 with TRBJ1-1; 5 matching bases give a weak D call of TRBD1. Sequences were derived from peripheral blood, sampled 28 days after the second AZD1222 dose. The nucleotide sequence is TGCGCCAGCAGTGAGTCAGGCTTTGGGGGAACTGAAGCTTTCTTT. This codes for CASSESGFGGTEAFF.